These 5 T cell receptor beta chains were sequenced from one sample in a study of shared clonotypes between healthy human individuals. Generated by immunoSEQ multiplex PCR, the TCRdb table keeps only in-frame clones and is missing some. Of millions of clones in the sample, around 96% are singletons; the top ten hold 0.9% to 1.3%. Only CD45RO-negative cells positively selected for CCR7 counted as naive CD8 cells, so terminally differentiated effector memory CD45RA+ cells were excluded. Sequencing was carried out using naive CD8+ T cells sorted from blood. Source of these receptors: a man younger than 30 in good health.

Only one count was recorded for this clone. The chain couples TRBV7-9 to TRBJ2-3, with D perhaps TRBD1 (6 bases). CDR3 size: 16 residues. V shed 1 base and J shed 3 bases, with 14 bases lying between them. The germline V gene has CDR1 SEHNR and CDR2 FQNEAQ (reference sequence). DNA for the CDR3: TGTGCCAGCAGCTTAGGGACAGAAAGGCGGACAGATACGCAGTATTTT. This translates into CASSLGTERRTDTQYF.

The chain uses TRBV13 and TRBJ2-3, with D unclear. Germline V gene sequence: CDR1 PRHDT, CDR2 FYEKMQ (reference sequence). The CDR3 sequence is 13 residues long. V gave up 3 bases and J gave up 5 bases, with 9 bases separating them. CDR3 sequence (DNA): TGTGCCAGCAGCTTCAACCTGCTAGATACGCAGTATTTT. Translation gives CASSFNLLDTQYF. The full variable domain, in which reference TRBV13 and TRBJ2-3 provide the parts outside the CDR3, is AAGVIQSPRHLIKEKRETATLKCYPIPRHDTVYWYQQGPGQDPQFLISFYEKMQSDKGSIPDRFSAQQFSDYHSELNMSSLELGDSALYFCASSFNLLDTQYFGPGTRLTVL.

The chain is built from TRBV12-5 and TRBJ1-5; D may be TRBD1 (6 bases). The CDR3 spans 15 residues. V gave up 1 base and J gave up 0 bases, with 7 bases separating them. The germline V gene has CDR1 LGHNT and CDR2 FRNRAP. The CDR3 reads CASGLADSSNQPQHF. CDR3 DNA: TGTGCTAGTGGTTTGGCGGACAGTAGCAATCAGCCCCAGCATTTT.

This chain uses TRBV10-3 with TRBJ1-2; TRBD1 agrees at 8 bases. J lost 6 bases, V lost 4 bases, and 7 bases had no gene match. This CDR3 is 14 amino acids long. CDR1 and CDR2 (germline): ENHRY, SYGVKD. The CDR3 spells CAISALTGDNGYTF. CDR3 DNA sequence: TGTGCCATCAGTGCCCTGACAGGGGATAATGGCTACACCTTC.

DNA for the CDR3: TGTGCCAGCAGCTTAGGAGCGGGAGAATCCTACAATGAGCAGTTCTTC. It encodes CASSLGAGESYNEQFF. The chain has TRBV11-3 and TRBJ2-1; 8 positions agree with TRBD2. The CDR3 runs to 16 residues. Germline V gene sequence: CDR1 SGHNT, CDR2 YENEEA. J gave up 1 base and V 1 base, and 3 bases lay outside the gene matches.